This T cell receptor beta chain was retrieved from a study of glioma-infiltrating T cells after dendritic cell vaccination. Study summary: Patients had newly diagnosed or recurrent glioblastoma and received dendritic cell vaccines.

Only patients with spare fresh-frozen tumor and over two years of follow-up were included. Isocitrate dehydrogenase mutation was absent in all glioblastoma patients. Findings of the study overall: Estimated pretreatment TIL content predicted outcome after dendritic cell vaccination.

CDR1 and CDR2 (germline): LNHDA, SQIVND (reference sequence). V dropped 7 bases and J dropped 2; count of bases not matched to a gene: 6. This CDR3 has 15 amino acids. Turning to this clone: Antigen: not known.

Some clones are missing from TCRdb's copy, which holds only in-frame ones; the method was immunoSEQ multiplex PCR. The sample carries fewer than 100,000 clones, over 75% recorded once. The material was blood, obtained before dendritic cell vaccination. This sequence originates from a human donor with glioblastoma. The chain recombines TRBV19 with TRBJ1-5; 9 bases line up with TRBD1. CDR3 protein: CASNPRDRGNQPQHF. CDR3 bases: TGTGCCAGTAACCCCCGGGACAGGGGCAATCAGCCCCAGCATTTT.